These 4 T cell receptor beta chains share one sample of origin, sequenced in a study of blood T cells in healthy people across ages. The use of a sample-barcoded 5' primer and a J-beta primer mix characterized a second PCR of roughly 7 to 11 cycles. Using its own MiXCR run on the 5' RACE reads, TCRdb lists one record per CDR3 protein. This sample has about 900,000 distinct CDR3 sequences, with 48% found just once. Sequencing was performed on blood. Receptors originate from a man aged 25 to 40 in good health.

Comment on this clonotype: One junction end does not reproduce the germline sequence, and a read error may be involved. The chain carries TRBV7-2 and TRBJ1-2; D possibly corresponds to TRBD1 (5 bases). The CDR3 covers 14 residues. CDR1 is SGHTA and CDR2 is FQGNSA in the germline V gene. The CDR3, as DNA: TGTGCCGGCAGCTTCGCGGACGGGACCCCTGGCTACACCTTC. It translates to CAGSFADGTPGYTF.

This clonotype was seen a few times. The CDR3 reads CASSISASGGSTDTQYF. The CDR3 DNA reads as TGTGCCAGCAGCATATCTGCTAGCGGGGGGAGCACAGATACGCAGTATTTT. The chain carries TRBV7-2 and TRBJ2-3; 11 bases fit TRBD2. The germline CDR1 and CDR2 sequences are SGHTA and FQGNSA. J gave up 0 bases and V 5 bases, and 7 bases lay outside the gene matches. The CDR3 sequence is 17 residues long.

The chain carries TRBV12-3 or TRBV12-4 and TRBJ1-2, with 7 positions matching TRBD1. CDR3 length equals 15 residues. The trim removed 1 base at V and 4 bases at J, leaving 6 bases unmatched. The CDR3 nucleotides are TGTGCCAGCAGTTTAGGGGGCGGGGACAGCTATGGCTACACCTTC. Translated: CASSLGGGDSYGYTF.

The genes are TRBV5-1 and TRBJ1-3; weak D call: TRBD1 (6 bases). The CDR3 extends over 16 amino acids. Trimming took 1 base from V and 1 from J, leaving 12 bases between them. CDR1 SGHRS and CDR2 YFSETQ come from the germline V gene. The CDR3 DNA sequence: TGCGCCAGCAGCTTGCTAAATCAGGGGTCTGGAAACACCATATATTTT. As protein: CASSLLNQGSGNTIYF.